This T cell receptor (beta chain) was sequenced during a study of T cells in localized non-small cell lung cancer. Study observations and caveats: Clonality peaked in uninvolved adjacent lung rather than tumor. Those with higher blood T cell density had longer overall survival.

Only in-frame clones appear in the TCRdb table, and some are missing; sequencing was by immunoSEQ multiplex PCR. The table lists around 980 clones, around 35% of them singletons. This clone was observed a handful of times. The antigen remains undetermined. The TCR was taken from a female donor of 60 years or more with stage III squamous cell lung carcinoma. The sequencing used normal lung tissue next to the tumor, collected before any cancer treatment.

CDR3 nucleotides: TGCGCCAGCAGCCAAAATCAGGGATTAGGGGAGACCCAGTACTTC. It translates to CASSQNQGLGETQYF. The chain has TRBV23-1 and TRBJ2-5; a possible D gene is TRBD1 (5 bases). TRBV23-1 is identified as an open reading frame with a role that is uncertain. Trimming took off 6 bases at V and 5 bases at J, with 19 bases between the two ends. The CDR3 contains 15 residues.